This T cell receptor beta chain was captured in a study of cytomegalovirus exposure and HLA in healthy donors. Turning to the study itself: HLA-typed donors were the source of approximately 88 million unique TCRs, which an early data release held.

Study results and limitations: Indistinguishable V segments, including TRBV6-2 and TRBV6-3, were excluded.

The CDR3 totals 17 residues. V lost 4 bases, J lost 5 bases, and 16 bases stayed unmatched. Germline V gene data show CDR1 as SGDLS and CDR2 as YYNGEE. Primers included in the PCR were 60 Vbeta and 13 Jbeta primers. Assay: immunoSEQ multiplex PCR; the TCRdb copy retains only in-frame clones and omits some. The data hold 80,000 to 130,000 clones, with approximately 80% observed a single time. Concerning this clone itself: Its specificity is unknown.

Sample: PBMCs. This clonotype originated in a female donor in good health and CMV-seropositive. The genes are TRBV9 and TRBJ2-5; 8 bases are a match to TRBD2. The CDR3 DNA follows: TGTGCCAGCAGCCCGGGGGGGGGATCTATAGGAACGGAGACCCAGTACTTC. The encoded protein is CASSPGGGSIGTETQYF. Full variable domain (remainder filled in from reference TRBV9 and TRBJ2-5): DSGVTQTPKHLITATGQRVTLRCSPRSGDLSVYWYQQSLDQGLQFLIQYYNGEERAKGNILERFSAQQFPDLHSELNLSSLELGDSALYFCASSPGGGSIGTETQYFGPGTRLLVL.